This TCR beta chain was sequenced during a study of blood T cell repertoires in COVID-19. Trimming took 5 bases from V and 4 from J; bases not matched to a gene: 12. This CDR3 region has 18 residues. Per the germline V gene, CDR1 is MNHNY and CDR2 is SVGAGI (reference sequence). Followed over time, Seattle patients had been enrolled while infection was active. Per the authors' pipeline: By means of reference gene primer amplification, nucleated cell counts were estimated. TCRdb's table, derived via immunoSEQ multiplex PCR, lists solely in-frame clones and lacks some. Clone size and the V and J calls come from that table; the DNA yielded D and trimming. Of 300,000 to 350,000 clones listed, about nine tenths were seen once; the top ten hold over 6%.

The chain has TRBV6-6 and TRBJ2-6; the match to TRBD1 covers 9 bases. The material sequenced was peripheral blood. The sequence derives from a woman aged 50 to 60 with COVID-19, enrolled during active disease. CDR3 residues: CASSRNDRGSRGANVLTF. The CDR3 DNA follows: TGTGCCAGCAGTCGAAATGACAGGGGGAGTAGAGGGGCCAACGTCCTGACTTTC.